Listed below are T cell receptor beta chains from one sample, sequenced in a study of cytomegalovirus exposure and HLA in healthy donors. Using immunoSEQ multiplex PCR, the repertoire was profiled, and TCRdb retains in-frame clones only, with some absent. This table has 160,000 or so clones, just over 75% appearing once. The sample was PBMCs. These receptor sequences come from a middle-aged woman in good health and CMV-seronegative. The CDR3 runs from the conserved cysteine through the conserved F or W. The order of the fields is CDR3 protein, CDR3 DNA, J gene, clone size, V gene, D gene. D genes are given only for firm matches. The size of a clone is reported for some rows only, either as once, few or many, or as a class for expanded clones.

cdr3_aa: CASSFGRAADTQYF
cdr3_nt: TGTGCCAGCAGCTTCGGCAGGGCCGCAGATACGCAGTATTTT
j_call: TRBJ2-3
clone_size: NA
v_call: TRBV5-4
d_call: NA

cdr3_aa: CASSQGGGGYNEQFF
cdr3_nt: TGTGCCAGCAGCCAAGGTGGCGGAGGATACAATGAGCAGTTCTTC
j_call: TRBJ2-1
clone_size: NA
v_call: TRBV7-3
d_call: NA

cdr3_aa: CASSPKGRGEAFF
cdr3_nt: TGTGCCAGCTCACCAAAGGGTAGGGGTGAAGCTTTCTTT
j_call: TRBJ1-1
clone_size: NA
v_call: TRBV18
d_call: NA

cdr3_aa: CATSREAGGPSLGYEQYF
cdr3_nt: TGTGCCACCAGCAGAGAGGCGGGAGGGCCGAGTCTAGGTTACGAGCAGTACTTC
j_call: TRBJ2-7
clone_size: NA
v_call: TRBV15
d_call: TRBD2

cdr3_aa: CASSFGMTSGSYNEQFF
cdr3_nt: TGTGCCAGCAGCTTCGGGATGACTAGCGGGAGCTACAATGAGCAGTTCTTC
j_call: TRBJ2-1
clone_size: NA
v_call: TRBV11-3
d_call: TRBD2

cdr3_aa: CASSPGAANTGELFF
cdr3_nt: TGTGCCAGCAGTCCAGGGGCGGCGAACACCGGGGAGCTGTTTTTT
j_call: TRBJ2-2
clone_size: NA
v_call: TRBV7-9
d_call: NA

cdr3_aa: CASNLYGISGNTIYF
cdr3_nt: TGTGCCAGCAACCTATACGGTATCTCTGGAAACACCATATATTTT
j_call: TRBJ1-3
clone_size: NA
v_call: TRBV2
d_call: NA

cdr3_aa: CASSIIGAETQYF
cdr3_nt: TGTGCCAGTAGTATTATAGGGGCAGAGACCCAGTACTTC
j_call: TRBJ2-5
clone_size: few
v_call: TRBV19
d_call: NA

cdr3_aa: CASSLRGNTEAFF
cdr3_nt: TGTGCCAGCAGTTTAAGGGGGAACACTGAAGCTTTCTTT
j_call: TRBJ1-1
clone_size: NA
v_call: TRBV27
d_call: NA

cdr3_aa: CASSPPEDSEAFF
cdr3_nt: TGCGCCAGCAGTCCCCCCGAGGACAGCGAAGCTTTCTTT
j_call: TRBJ1-1
clone_size: NA
v_call: TRBV5-1
d_call: NA

cdr3_aa: CAWSRWGGFGNEQFF
cdr3_nt: TGTGCCTGGAGCCGTTGGGGGGGCTTTGGAAATGAGCAGTTCTTC
j_call: TRBJ2-1
clone_size: NA
v_call: TRBV30
d_call: NA